The table lists the clone carrying this TCR beta chain with many counts. The PCR contained 60 Vbeta and 13 Jbeta primers. Data came from immunoSEQ multiplex PCR; TCRdb stores just in-frame clones and leaves some out. The sample yields about 170,000 clones, 60% to 80% seen once. Germline V gives CDR1 MNHNS, CDR2 SASEGT. The germline V and J ends were trimmed by 5 bases and 2 bases, with 10 bases remaining between them. This CDR3 region has 13 residues. These data belong to a study of cytomegalovirus exposure and HLA in healthy donors. The receptor's source is a middle-aged man in good health and CMV-seropositive. The V and J genes are TRBV6-1 and TRBJ2-7; D is ambiguous. The sample consisted of PBMCs. CDR3 nucleotides: TGTGCCAGCAGTTATGGAGATCCCTACGAGCAGTACTTC. This sequence encodes CASSYGDPYEQYF.